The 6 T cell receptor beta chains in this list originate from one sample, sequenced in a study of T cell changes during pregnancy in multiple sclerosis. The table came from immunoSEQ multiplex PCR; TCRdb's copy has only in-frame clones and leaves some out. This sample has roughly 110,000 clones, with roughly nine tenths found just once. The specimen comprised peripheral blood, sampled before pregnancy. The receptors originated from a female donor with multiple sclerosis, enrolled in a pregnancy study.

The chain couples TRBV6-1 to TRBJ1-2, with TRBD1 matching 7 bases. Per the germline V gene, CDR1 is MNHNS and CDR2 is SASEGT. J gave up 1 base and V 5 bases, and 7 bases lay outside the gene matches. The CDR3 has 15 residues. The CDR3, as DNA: TGTGCCAGCAGTCCCGGGACAGTCATTAACTATGGCTACACCTTC. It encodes CASSPGTVINYGYTF.

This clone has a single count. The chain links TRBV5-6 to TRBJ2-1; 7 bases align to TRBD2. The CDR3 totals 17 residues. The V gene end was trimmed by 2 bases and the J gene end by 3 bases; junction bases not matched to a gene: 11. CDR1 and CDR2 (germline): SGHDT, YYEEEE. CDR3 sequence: CASSFQSSLAVYNEQFF. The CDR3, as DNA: TGTGCCAGCAGCTTCCAGAGTAGCCTAGCGGTCTACAATGAGCAGTTCTTC.

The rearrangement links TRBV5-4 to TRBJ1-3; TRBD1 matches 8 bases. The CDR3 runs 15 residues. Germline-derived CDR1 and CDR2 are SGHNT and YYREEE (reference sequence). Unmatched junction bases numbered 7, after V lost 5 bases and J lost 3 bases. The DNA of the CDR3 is TGTGCCAGCAGAGACAGGGGCGGGCGTGGAAACACCATATATTTT. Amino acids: CASRDRGGRGNTIYF.

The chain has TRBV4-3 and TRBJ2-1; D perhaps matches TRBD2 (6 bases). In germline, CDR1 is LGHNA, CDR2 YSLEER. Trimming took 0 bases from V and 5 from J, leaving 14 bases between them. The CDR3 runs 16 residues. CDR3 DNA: TGCGCCAGCAGCCAAGACGTGGTAGCGGCAAACAATGAGCAGTTCTTC. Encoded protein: CASSQDVVAANNEQFF.

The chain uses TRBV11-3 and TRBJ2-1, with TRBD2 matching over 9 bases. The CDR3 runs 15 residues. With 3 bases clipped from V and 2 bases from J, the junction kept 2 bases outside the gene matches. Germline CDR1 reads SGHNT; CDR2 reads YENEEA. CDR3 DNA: TGTGCCAGCAGCTTGACTAGCGGAACCTACAATGAGCAGTTCTTC. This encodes CASSLTSGTYNEQFF.

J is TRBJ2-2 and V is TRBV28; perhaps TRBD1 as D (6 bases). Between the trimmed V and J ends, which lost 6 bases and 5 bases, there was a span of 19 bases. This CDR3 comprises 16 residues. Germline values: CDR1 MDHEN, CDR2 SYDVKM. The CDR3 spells CASSSVRTAETGELFF. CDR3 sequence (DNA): TGTGCCAGCAGCTCGGTCCGGACAGCTGAAACCGGGGAGCTGTTTTTT.